These T cell receptor beta chains were read from a single sample in a study of lung T cells in sarcoidosis with Löfgren's syndrome. MiXCR was run by TCRdb on the reads, yielding one entry per CDR3 protein. The data hold roughly 20,000 distinct CDR3 sequences, with less than 25% observed a single time. Sample: CD4+ T cells from PBMCs. Every receptor here comes from a human donor with sarcoidosis (Löfgren's syndrome or another form), or a control subject (not recorded which). CDR3s include the opening cysteine and the closing phenylalanine or tryptophan. The D gene is left open where the match is weak. Part of the rows lack a size; the others show once, few, many or a class for expanded clones.

>TRBV18|TRBD2|TRBJ2-7|-
CASSPSTSGRGHEQYF
TGTGCCAGCTCACCCTCGACTAGCGGGAGGGGCCACGAGCAGTACTTC
>TRBV3-1|TRBD1|TRBJ2-7|-
CASSQVGAGGPPTYEQYF
TGTGCCAGCAGCCAAGTAGGCGCAGGGGGCCCCCCGACCTACGAGCAGTACTTC
>TRBV6-1|TRBD1|TRBJ1-3|medium-sized
CASTPDRGGGNTIYF
TGTGCCAGCACACCCGACAGGGGTGGTGGAAACACCATATATTTT
>TRBV20-1|-|TRBJ2-5|-
CSATLDRAQEAQYF
TGTAGTGCTACGCTGGACAGAGCTCAAGAGGCCCAGTACTTC
>TRBV18|TRBD2|TRBJ2-5|many
CASSPRLAGVQETQYF
TGTGCCAGCTCACCACGGCTAGCGGGAGTTCAAGAGACCCAGTACTTC
>TRBV4-3|-|TRBJ1-1|many
CASSQGDTMNTEAFF
TGCGCCAGCAGCCAAGGGGACACCATGAACACTGAAGCTTTCTTT
>TRBV6-1|TRBD2|TRBJ2-1|many
CASISLGGTRGFGDEQFF
TGTGCCAGCATTTCACTTGGAGGGACTAGGGGGTTCGGGGATGAGCAGTTCTTC
>TRBV7-6|TRBD1|TRBJ2-7|many
CASSRTDRSYEQYF
TGTGCCAGCAGCAGAACGGACAGGAGCTACGAGCAGTACTTC
>TRBV4-3|-|TRBJ2-7|many
CASSQADGLEQYF
TGCGCCAGCAGCCAAGCGGATGGTCTCGAGCAGTACTTC
>TRBV18|-|TRBJ1-2|-
CASSHQTDNYGYTF
TGTGCCAGCTCGCACCAGACAGATAACTATGGCTACACCTTC
>TRBV2|TRBD2|TRBJ2-3|many
CASSDSGYTDTQYF
TGTGCCAGCAGTGATAGCGGGTACACAGATACGCAGTATTTT
>TRBV20-1|TRBD2|TRBJ2-1|many
CSKAIRPGLAEGGGWNEQFF
TGCAGCAAGGCTATACGACCGGGACTAGCGGAAGGGGGGGGCTGGAATGAGCAGTTCTTC
>TRBV7-9|-|TRBJ2-3|many
CASSSGGAGVQDTQYF
TGTGCCAGCAGCTCCGGGGGCGCGGGGGTTCAAGATACGCAGTATTTT
>TRBV5-1|-|TRBJ2-3|medium-sized
CASSLALGTDTQYF
TGTGCCAGCAGTTTGGCCTTGGGCACAGATACGCAGTATTTT
>TRBV5-1|-|TRBJ2-3|few
CASSPERAWGTDTQYF
TGCGCCAGCAGCCCCGAGCGAGCGTGGGGCACAGATACGCAGTATTTT
>TRBV4-1|-|TRBJ2-1|many
CASSQELAPYNEQFF
TGCGCCAGCAGCCAAGAATTAGCCCCGTACAATGAGCAGTTCTTC
>TRBV7-6|-|TRBJ2-7|-
CASSSRQGLAYEQYF
TGTGCCAGCAGCTCACGCCAGGGGCTAGCTTACGAGCAGTACTTC
>TRBV14|-|TRBJ2-1|-
CASSQSAYEQFF
TGTGCCAGCAGCCAGTCTGCGTATGAGCAGTTCTTC
>TRBV24-1|TRBD2|TRBJ2-1|few
CATSDLGGGHNEQFF
TGTGCCACCAGTGATTTGGGGGGAGGGCACAATGAGCAGTTCTTC
>TRBV28|-|TRBJ2-5|many
CASSFPTSWGPPGRETQYF
TGTGCCAGCAGTTTCCCGACTAGTTGGGGACCACCCGGGCGAGAGACCCAGTACTTC
>TRBV3-1|TRBD1|TRBJ2-3|-
CASSPTGADTQYF
TGTGCCAGCAGTCCGACAGGGGCAGATACGCAGTATTTT
>TRBV4-2|-|TRBJ1-1|many
CASSPPGVDEAFF
TGTGCCAGCAGCCCCCCGGGAGTAGATGAAGCTTTCTTT
>TRBV19|-|TRBJ1-5|many
CASSPSGHSNQPQHF
TGTGCCAGCTCCCCCTCGGGACATAGCAATCAGCCCCAGCATTTT
>TRBV20-1|-|TRBJ2-5|once
CSAVGLEETQYF
TGCAGCGCTGTTGGACTGGAAGAGACCCAGTACTTC